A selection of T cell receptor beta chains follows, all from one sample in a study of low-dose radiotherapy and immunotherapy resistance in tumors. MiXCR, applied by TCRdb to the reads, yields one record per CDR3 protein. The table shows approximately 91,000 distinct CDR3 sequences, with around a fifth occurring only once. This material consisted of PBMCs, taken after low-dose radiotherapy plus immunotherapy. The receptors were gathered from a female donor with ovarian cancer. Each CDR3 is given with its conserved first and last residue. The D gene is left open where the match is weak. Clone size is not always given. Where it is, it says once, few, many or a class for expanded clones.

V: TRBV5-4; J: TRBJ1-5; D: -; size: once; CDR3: CASSSTERGFNQPQHF; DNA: TGTGCCAGCAGCTCCACGGAGAGGGGGTTCAATCAGCCCCAGCATTTT
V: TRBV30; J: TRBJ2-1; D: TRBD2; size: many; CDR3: CAWTSGRADTYNEQFF; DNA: TGTGCCTGGACTAGCGGGAGGGCTGATACTTACAATGAGCAGTTCTTC
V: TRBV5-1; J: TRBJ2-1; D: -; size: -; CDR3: CASSLARANEQFF; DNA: TGCGCCAGCAGCTTGGCGAGGGCCAATGAGCAGTTCTTC
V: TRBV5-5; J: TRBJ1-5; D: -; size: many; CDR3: CASSLEGGTQPQHF; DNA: TGTGCCAGCAGCTTGGAAGGGGGGACTCAGCCCCAGCATTTT
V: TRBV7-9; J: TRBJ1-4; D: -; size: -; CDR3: CASSLGEGEKLFF; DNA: TGTGCCAGCAGCTTAGGCGAGGGTGAAAAACTGTTTTTT
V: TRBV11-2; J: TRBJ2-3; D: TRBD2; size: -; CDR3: CASSRSGSSTDTQYF; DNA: TGTGCCAGCAGCCGGAGCGGGAGTAGCACAGATACGCAGTATTTT
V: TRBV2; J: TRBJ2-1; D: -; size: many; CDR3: CASSVDDGGEQFF; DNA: TGTGCCAGCAGTGTCGACGATGGGGGTGAGCAGTTCTTC
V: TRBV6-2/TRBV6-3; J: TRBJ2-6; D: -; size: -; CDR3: CASNTPSRPGVRSGANVLTF; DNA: TGTGCCAGCAACACCCCTTCCCGGCCAGGGGTCCGCTCTGGGGCCAACGTCCTGACTTTC
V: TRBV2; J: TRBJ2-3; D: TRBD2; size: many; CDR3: CASSAGLPTDTQYF; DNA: TGTGCCAGCAGTGCGGGACTACCCACAGATACGCAGTATTTT
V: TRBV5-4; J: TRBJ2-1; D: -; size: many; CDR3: CASSHPGRDEQFF; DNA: TGTGCCAGCAGCCACCCTGGAAGGGATGAGCAGTTCTTC
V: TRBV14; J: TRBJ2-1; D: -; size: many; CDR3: CASSRPRDPGVNEQFF; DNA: TGTGCCAGCAGCCGCCCCCGGGACCCGGGGGTCAATGAGCAGTTCTTC
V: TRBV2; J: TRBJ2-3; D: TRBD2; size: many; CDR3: CASSGGTSGRTDTQYF; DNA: TGTGCCAGCAGTGGTGGGACTAGCGGGAGGACAGATACGCAGTATTTT
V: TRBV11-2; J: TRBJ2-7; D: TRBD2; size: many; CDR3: CASSGTSEQYF; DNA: TGTGCCAGCTCGGGGACTAGCGAGCAGTACTTC
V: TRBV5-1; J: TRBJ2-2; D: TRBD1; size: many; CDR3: CASSISPPTGANTGELFF; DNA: TGCGCCAGCAGCATCTCCCCACCGACAGGGGCCAACACCGGGGAGCTGTTTTTT
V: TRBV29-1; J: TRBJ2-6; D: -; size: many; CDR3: CSVGVGANVLTF; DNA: TGCAGCGTTGGGGTGGGGGCCAACGTCCTGACTTTC
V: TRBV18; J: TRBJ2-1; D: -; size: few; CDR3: CASSPPGTSYNEQFF; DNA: TGTGCCAGCTCACCTCCAGGGACCTCCTACAATGAGCAGTTCTTC
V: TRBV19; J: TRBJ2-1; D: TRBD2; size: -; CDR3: CASSYPTSGRFVNEQFF; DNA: TGTGCCAGTAGTTACCCTACTAGCGGGAGATTTGTCAATGAGCAGTTCTTC
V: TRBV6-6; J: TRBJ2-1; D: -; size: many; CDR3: CASSYTGLDEQFF; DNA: TGTGCCAGCAGTTACACGGGGTTGGATGAGCAGTTCTTC
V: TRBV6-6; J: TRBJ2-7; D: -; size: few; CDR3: CASTSRDF; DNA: TGTGCCAGCACATCTAGGGACTTC
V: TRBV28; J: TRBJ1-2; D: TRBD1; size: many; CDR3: CASSLTGGTSGYTF; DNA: TGTGCCAGCAGTTTGACAGGGGGTACATCGGGCTACACCTTC
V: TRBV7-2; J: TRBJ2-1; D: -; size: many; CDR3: CASSFSKGHNEQFF; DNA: TGTGCCAGCAGCTTCTCCAAGGGCCACAATGAGCAGTTCTTC
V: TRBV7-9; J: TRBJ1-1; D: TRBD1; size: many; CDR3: CASSLKGADTEAFF; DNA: TGTGCCAGCAGCTTAAAGGGGGCTGACACTGAAGCTTTCTTT
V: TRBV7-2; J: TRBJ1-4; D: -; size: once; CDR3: CASSFGTTNEKLFF; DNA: TGTGCCAGCAGCTTCGGGACAACTAATGAAAAACTGTTTTTT
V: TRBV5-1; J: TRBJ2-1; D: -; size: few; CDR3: CASSLLGAGQIEQFF; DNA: TGCGCCAGCAGCTTGTTGGGGGCTGGTCAAATTGAGCAGTTCTTC
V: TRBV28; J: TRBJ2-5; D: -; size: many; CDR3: CASSSQGLLQQSPF; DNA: TGTGCCAGCAGTTCCCAAGGTCTTTTGCAACAAAGCCCTTTC
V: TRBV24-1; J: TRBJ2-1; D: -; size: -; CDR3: CATSDLGQGGDNEQFF; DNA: TGTGCCACCAGTGATTTAGGGCAGGGGGGTGACAATGAGCAGTTCTTC
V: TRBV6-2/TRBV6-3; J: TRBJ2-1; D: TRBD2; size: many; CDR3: CASIKEGLAAEQFF; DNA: TGTGCCAGCATCAAAGAGGGACTAGCGGCTGAGCAGTTCTTC
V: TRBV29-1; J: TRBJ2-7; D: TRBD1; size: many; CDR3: CSVGQGSSYEQYF; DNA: TGCAGCGTTGGACAGGGGAGTTCCTACGAGCAGTACTTC
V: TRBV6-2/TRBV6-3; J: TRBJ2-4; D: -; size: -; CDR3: CASSFSGMGIQYF; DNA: TGTGCCAGCAGTTTTTCGGGAATGGGCATTCAGTACTTC